The text below deals with one T cell receptor (beta chain). What it recognizes is unknown. The data originate from a study of T cell repertoires in cytomegalovirus infection. For the study at large: From public TCR beta signatures came an indication of both CMV infection and matching HLA type.

General study points: HLA-C-restricted TCR beta clonotypes specific for CMV led the ex vivo response. The study identified carriers of CMV plus the relevant HLA from cumulative public TCR beta family frequency.

A single record per CDR3 protein comes from TCRdb applying MiXCR to the reads. The data contain some 940,000 distinct CDR3 sequences, around 30% of them singletons. The receptor's source is a human donor in good health (CMV status not recorded). Some clones in this sample may be carry-over from other donors' samples. Sequencing used cultured CD8+ T cells from PBMCs, obtained from culture after CMV antigen stimulation.

The CDR3 region is CASSPPAESYNEQFF. CDR3 DNA sequence: TGTGCCAGCAGCCCGCCAGCCGAATCCTACAATGAGCAGTTCTTC. The chain is built from TRBV5-6 and TRBJ2-1; D unclear. This CDR3 is built from 15 residues. The germline gives CDR1 SGHDT, CDR2 YYEEEE. V was cut by 4 bases and J by 1 base, with 12 bases left in between.